These T cell receptor beta chains were read from a single sample in a study of control samples from healthy donors and cancer patients. TCRdb's copy holds only in-frame clones and misses some; the assay was immunoSEQ multiplex PCR. In the table there are 130,000 or so clones, roughly 84% of which are singletons. Sequencing input: blood. The receptor set was obtained from a man aged 45-60 years in good health. The CDR3 runs from the conserved cysteine through the conserved F or W.

j_gene	len	v_gene	CDR3aa
TRBJ2-2	14	TRBV7-9	CASSRRTGTGELFF
TRBJ1-4	13	TRBV10-3	CAIGATANEKLFF
TRBJ2-3	15	TRBV18	CASSLGQGSTDTQYF
TRBJ2-2	16	TRBV24-1	CATSDWAVSGTGELFF
TRBJ1-1	15	TRBV14	CASSQRRGGNTEAFF
TRBJ2-5	15	TRBV5-1	CASSLVGTSKETQYF
TRBJ1-2	13	TRBV11-2	CASSQRGVGGYTF
TRBJ2-5	17	TRBV7-6	CASSSPLAEVIQETQYF
TRBJ1-4	15	TRBV6-5	CASENTGRRNEKLFF
TRBJ2-7	14	TRBV11-3	CASSWARASYEQYF
TRBJ1-2	12	TRBV28	CASLQGHGGYTF
TRBJ1-1	8	TRBV6-6	CAAGSAFF
TRBJ2-3	14	TRBV11-2	CASSRTGTWDTQYF
TRBJ1-4	12	TRBV12-3/TRBV12-4	CASSFGREKLFF
TRBJ2-5	17	TRBV18	CASSPPRQDKNQETQYF
TRBJ2-2	17	TRBV23-1	CASSQSEETGTHRGAVF
TRBJ2-1	12	TRBV11-3	CASSLQGYEQFF
TRBJ2-7	15	TRBV7-9	CASSTSSQGPYEQYF
TRBJ2-1	14	TRBV14	CASSENSGVYKQFF
TRBJ1-6	14	TRBV11-1	CASSRRGNNSPLHF
TRBJ2-7	13	TRBV28	CASSGGVGYEQYF
TRBJ1-1	14	TRBV7-3	CASRPGQGNTEAFF
TRBJ2-5	13	TRBV3-1/TRBV3-2	CASSQHGAKTQYF
TRBJ2-2	16	TRBV7-9	CASTPPGTGNTGELFF
TRBJ2-3	13	TRBV24-1	CATSWGGTDTQYF
TRBJ2-7	15	TRBV10-1	CASSWGGDSSYEQYF
TRBJ2-3	15	TRBV5-5	CASSLASGVTDTQYF
TRBJ1-6	16	TRBV7-2	CASLQILGQGNSPLHF
TRBJ2-3	17	TRBV10-2	CASSEKGTTRQKDTQYF
TRBJ2-7	15	TRBV27	CASTTRGRGWHEQYF
TRBJ2-7	14	TRBV10-3	CAISESTLVYEQYF
TRBJ1-5	14	TRBV10-3	CAISDLMGDQPQHF
TRBJ1-1	12	TRBV19	CASSMLGIEAFF
TRBJ2-2	14	TRBV19	CASSIPGNTGELFF
TRBJ2-5	12	TRBV29-1	CATGGPGETQYF
TRBJ1-2	15	TRBV5-5	CASSLAAWGRMGYTF
TRBJ2-3	16	TRBV5-1	CASSLPPAGERNTQYF
TRBJ1-5	13	TRBV6-5	CASRTGVNQPQHF
TRBJ2-7	12	TRBV12-3/TRBV12-4	CASSKQGEEQYF
TRBJ1-1	16	TRBV5-4	CASSLGTLVIGGRAFF
TRBJ1-6	14	TRBV28	CASTNGQGYSPLHF
TRBJ2-2	13	TRBV7-8	CASSLGWSGELFF